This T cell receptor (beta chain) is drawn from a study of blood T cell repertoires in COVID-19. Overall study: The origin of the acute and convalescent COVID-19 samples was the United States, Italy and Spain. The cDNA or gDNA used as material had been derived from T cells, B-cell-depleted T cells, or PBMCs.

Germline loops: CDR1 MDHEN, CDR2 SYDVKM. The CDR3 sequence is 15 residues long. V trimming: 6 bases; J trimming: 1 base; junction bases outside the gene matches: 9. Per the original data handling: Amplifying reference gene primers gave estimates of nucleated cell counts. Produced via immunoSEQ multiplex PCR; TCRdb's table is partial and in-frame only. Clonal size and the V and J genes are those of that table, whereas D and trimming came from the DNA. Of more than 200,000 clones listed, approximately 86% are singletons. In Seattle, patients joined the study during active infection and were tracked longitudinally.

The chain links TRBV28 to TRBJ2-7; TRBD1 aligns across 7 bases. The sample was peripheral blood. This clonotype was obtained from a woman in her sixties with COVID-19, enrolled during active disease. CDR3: CASSRGQTGSYEQYF. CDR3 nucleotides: TGTGCCAGCAGCAGGGGACAGACGGGATCCTACGAGCAGTACTTC. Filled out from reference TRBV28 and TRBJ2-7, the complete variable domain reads DVKVTQSSRYLVKRTGEKVFLECVQDMDHENMFWYRQDPGLGLRLIYFSYDVKMKEKGDIPEGYSVSREKKERFSLILESASTNQTSMYLCASSRGQTGSYEQYFGPGTRLTVT.